This TCR beta chain is drawn from a study of identical twins (dated by TCRdb to between 2015 and 2016). Regarding the complete study: To test whether fetal clonotypes persist, the study used deep sequencing on TCR alpha and beta repertoires from monozygotic twins, unrelated adults of various ages, and cord blood. To rule out contamination, the twin experiments were replicated at different times with different library preparation protocols.

The study at large found these results: In monozygotic twins, out-of-frame TCR alpha sharing was systematically underestimated by recombination models, although the models agreed with sharing between unrelated individuals. Compared with coincidental sharing between unrelated individuals, an excess of low generation-probability sequences was observed among out-of-frame TCR alpha sequences shared between twins. Conclusions relied on cross-sectional statistical analysis, since the same donors could not be followed over many years. Abundant cord blood beta clonotypes carried fewer insertions; young adult naive repertoires showed a weaker similar trend, while memory repertoires showed none. A weaker excess of twin sharing was found in beta out-of-frame sequences because the signal-to-noise ratio was lowered by fewer shared sequences. Zero-insertion analyses could be partly confounded by invariant T cells such as MAIT and iNKT, although diverse VJ usage argued against such confounding for most clonotypes.

Library prep was done by 5' RACE. The sequencer listed for this sample is Illumina HiSeq 2000. Template switching introduced a universal primer binding site; the final cDNA contained a unique molecular identifier, enabling accurate counting of TCR cDNA molecules. Specific primers in the conserved constant-segment region were used to synthesize first-strand cDNA for TCR alpha and beta chains. Each cDNA library was double barcoded, with a SMART-Mk sample barcode plus Illumina barcodes, to control for contamination. TruSeq adapter sequences along with Illumina sample barcodes were introduced in two successive PCR steps. The Illumina HiSeq platform was used with custom primers to sequence TCR alpha and beta cDNA libraries. The paper's processing steps were these. MiGEC was used to process raw reads and extract unique molecular identifiers, and MiXCR was used to find CDR3 positions. Recombination models were inferred per individual with the repgenHMM and IGoR tools using an EM algorithm. Shared clonotype analysis was performed with the tcR package in R, normalizing sharing by the product of cloneset sizes. To study raw recombination free of thymic and clonal selection effects, out-of-frame nonproductive sequences were analyzed. TCRdb reanalyzed the raw reads on its own, using fastp at Q25 for trimming and MiXCR for clone calling, and kept in-frame beta chains. Here each entry gathers all rows of one CDR3 protein and keeps the most common genes and DNA. The V and J calls were determined by TCRdb, not by the authors. Across this sample there are 450,000 or so distinct CDR3 sequences, with more than 13% seen only once. In total, the top ten clones hold 0.52% of the sample.

Ends trimmed: V by 1 base, J by 3 bases; bases unmatched to a gene: 8. The CDR3 numbers 17 residues from cysteine through phenylalanine. CDR3 DNA only is kept here, 51 bases in frame from base 1. Based on the germline V gene (reference sequence), the CDR1 and CDR2 sequences are SEHNR and FQNEAQ. Notes on this clonotype: Its antigen target is currently unknown. No much larger clone is present one base from it, and per-base qualities are unavailable.

Every donor in the study was a healthy Caucasian. Three pairs of female monozygotic twins, all aged 18 to 29 years, made up the twin cohort. Positive isolation kits from Invitrogen were used to isolate the CD4+ and CD8+ T cell populations. The same sample was also used in a study of yellow fever vaccine responses in identical twins. As that second paper reports: According to the authors, in identical twins the way T cells responded to vaccination appeared partly convergent and partly personalized. Focusing on identical twins, the study followed the T cell clones that responded to the vaccine, and did so with precision.

The specimen sequenced was CD4+ T cells sorted from blood. The sequence is built from TRBV7-9 and TRBJ2-1, with TRBD1 identical over 8 junction bases. The source is a woman in her late teens or twenties in good health. The CDR3 is CASSLVGLGQDYNEQFF. The nucleotide sequence reads as follows: TGTGCCAGCAGCTTAGTTGGGTTGGGACAGGACTACAATGAGCAGTTCTTC.